Described below is a single T cell receptor beta chain sequence and its context. What antigen it recognizes has not been identified. The record has no base qualities; no much larger clone is one base away. TCRbeta CDR3 regions were amplified from genomic DNA using the immunoSEQ Assay, a bias-controlled multiplex PCR. Per the source publication's procedure: Within the assay, amplification of reference gene primers was used to estimate how many nucleated cells each sample contained. Sequence reads were collapsed and filtered to measure the absolute abundance of every unique TCRbeta CDR3 rearrangement. Productive Simpson clonality was computed per sample as the square root of Simpson's diversity index over productive rearrangements. TCRdb limited this immuneACCESS table to in-frame rearrangements with V and J called. A share of clones is missing; checked studies link under half to unresolved V genes, and the rest is unexplained. V and J calls and clone size are copied from that table; D and trimming were computed from the DNA. Counted in this sample were about 360,000 clones; around 87% of them appeared once. The biggest ten clones account for 1.5% to 2.5% of the sample.

Trimming at the junction amounts to 4 bases on V and 4 bases on J, and the germline ends lie 18 bases apart. The germline V gene (reference sequence) sets CDR1 to SGHNT and CDR2 to YYREEE. Spanning cysteine to phenylalanine, the CDR3 consists of 15 amino acids. The entry retains the CDR3 DNA only, 45 bases that are in frame from base 1. This specimen comes from a study of blood T cell repertoires in COVID-19 (dated by TCRdb to 2020 to 2022). Some background on the complete study: For ImmuneRACE Cohort 3, a participant was defined as recovered based on two consecutive negative NP/OP PCR tests, clearance by a healthcare professional, or resolution of symptoms. The collaborator samples originated in the United States, Italy and Spain and spanned the acute and convalescent phases of COVID-19. The prospective study material was composed of cDNA or gDNA derived from T cells, B-cell-depleted T cells, or PBMCs. The dataset comprised deeply sampled blood TCRbeta repertoires from subjects exposed to, actively infected with, or recovered from COVID-19. A freely available public database, intended as a resource for researchers studying the immune response to SARS-CoV-2, is where the repertoires were released. Samples came from the ongoing ImmuneRACE study (first 160 participants) plus 1,254 subjects from 6 global collaborators. A de-identified subject ID, COVID-19 status, age in years and sex were almost always included in the sample metadata. Where available, HLA class I and class II types were obtained from metadata supplied by the sample provider rather than from assay-based typing.

Participants in the prospective study were enrolled through a virtual design, were aged roughly 18 to 100 years, and lived in about 25 United States geographic areas. Cohort assignment in the prospective study relied on participant-reported clinical history from a screening survey and a study questionnaire. Mobile phlebotomists in the prospective study collected whole blood, serum and a nasopharyngeal or oropharyngeal swab from every participant. Prospective study participants could optionally give additional blood draws and questionnaires over a roughly two-month period. Before DNA extraction, blood samples from the prospective study were shipped at room temperature or frozen. The full study reports these points: The quantity of clinical and demographic metadata differed by source and by participant and was supplied without curation.

Material: PBMCs or T cells enriched from blood (not recorded which). The source is a man aged 35 to 55 in a cohort exposed to, infected with or recovered from COVID-19 (not recorded which). The rearranged segments are TRBV5-4 and TRBJ2-7, and possibly TRBD1, on 5 matching bases. The CDR3 region has the sequence CASSPDRGTFYEQYF. At the DNA level, the sequence is TGTGCCAGCAGCCCTGACAGAGGAACCTTTTACGAGCAGTACTTC.